This T cell receptor (beta chain) was identified during a study of T cells in narcolepsy. Germline V gene sequence: CDR1 MDHEN, CDR2 SYDVKM. Trimming left V 7 bases short and J 4 bases short, with 16 bases between. This CDR3 is built from 14 residues. This table comes from immunoSEQ multiplex PCR, and its TCRdb copy is limited to in-frame clones, with some not included. The table has about 40,000 clones, around 88% seen once; the top ten hold around 1.3%. Concerning this clone: Its antigen is still unknown.

Whole-study findings and limits: Healthy controls reportedly lacked the autoreactive clonotypes serially found in patients' blood.

Sequences were obtained from CD45RA- memory CD4+ T cells from PBMCs. The receptor comes from a human donor with narcolepsy. The chain links TRBV28 to TRBJ1-1; D gene unclear. CDR3 nucleotides: TGTGCCAGCAAAACCCCTGGGGAAAGCACTGAAGCTTTCTTT. It is translated as CASKTPGESTEAFF. The variable domain in full, completed from reference TRBV28 and TRBJ1-1, reads DVKVTQSSRYLVKRTGEKVFLECVQDMDHENMFWYRQDPGLGLRLIYFSYDVKMKEKGDIPEGYSVSREKKERFSLILESASTNQTSMYLCASKTPGESTEAFFGQGTRLTVV.